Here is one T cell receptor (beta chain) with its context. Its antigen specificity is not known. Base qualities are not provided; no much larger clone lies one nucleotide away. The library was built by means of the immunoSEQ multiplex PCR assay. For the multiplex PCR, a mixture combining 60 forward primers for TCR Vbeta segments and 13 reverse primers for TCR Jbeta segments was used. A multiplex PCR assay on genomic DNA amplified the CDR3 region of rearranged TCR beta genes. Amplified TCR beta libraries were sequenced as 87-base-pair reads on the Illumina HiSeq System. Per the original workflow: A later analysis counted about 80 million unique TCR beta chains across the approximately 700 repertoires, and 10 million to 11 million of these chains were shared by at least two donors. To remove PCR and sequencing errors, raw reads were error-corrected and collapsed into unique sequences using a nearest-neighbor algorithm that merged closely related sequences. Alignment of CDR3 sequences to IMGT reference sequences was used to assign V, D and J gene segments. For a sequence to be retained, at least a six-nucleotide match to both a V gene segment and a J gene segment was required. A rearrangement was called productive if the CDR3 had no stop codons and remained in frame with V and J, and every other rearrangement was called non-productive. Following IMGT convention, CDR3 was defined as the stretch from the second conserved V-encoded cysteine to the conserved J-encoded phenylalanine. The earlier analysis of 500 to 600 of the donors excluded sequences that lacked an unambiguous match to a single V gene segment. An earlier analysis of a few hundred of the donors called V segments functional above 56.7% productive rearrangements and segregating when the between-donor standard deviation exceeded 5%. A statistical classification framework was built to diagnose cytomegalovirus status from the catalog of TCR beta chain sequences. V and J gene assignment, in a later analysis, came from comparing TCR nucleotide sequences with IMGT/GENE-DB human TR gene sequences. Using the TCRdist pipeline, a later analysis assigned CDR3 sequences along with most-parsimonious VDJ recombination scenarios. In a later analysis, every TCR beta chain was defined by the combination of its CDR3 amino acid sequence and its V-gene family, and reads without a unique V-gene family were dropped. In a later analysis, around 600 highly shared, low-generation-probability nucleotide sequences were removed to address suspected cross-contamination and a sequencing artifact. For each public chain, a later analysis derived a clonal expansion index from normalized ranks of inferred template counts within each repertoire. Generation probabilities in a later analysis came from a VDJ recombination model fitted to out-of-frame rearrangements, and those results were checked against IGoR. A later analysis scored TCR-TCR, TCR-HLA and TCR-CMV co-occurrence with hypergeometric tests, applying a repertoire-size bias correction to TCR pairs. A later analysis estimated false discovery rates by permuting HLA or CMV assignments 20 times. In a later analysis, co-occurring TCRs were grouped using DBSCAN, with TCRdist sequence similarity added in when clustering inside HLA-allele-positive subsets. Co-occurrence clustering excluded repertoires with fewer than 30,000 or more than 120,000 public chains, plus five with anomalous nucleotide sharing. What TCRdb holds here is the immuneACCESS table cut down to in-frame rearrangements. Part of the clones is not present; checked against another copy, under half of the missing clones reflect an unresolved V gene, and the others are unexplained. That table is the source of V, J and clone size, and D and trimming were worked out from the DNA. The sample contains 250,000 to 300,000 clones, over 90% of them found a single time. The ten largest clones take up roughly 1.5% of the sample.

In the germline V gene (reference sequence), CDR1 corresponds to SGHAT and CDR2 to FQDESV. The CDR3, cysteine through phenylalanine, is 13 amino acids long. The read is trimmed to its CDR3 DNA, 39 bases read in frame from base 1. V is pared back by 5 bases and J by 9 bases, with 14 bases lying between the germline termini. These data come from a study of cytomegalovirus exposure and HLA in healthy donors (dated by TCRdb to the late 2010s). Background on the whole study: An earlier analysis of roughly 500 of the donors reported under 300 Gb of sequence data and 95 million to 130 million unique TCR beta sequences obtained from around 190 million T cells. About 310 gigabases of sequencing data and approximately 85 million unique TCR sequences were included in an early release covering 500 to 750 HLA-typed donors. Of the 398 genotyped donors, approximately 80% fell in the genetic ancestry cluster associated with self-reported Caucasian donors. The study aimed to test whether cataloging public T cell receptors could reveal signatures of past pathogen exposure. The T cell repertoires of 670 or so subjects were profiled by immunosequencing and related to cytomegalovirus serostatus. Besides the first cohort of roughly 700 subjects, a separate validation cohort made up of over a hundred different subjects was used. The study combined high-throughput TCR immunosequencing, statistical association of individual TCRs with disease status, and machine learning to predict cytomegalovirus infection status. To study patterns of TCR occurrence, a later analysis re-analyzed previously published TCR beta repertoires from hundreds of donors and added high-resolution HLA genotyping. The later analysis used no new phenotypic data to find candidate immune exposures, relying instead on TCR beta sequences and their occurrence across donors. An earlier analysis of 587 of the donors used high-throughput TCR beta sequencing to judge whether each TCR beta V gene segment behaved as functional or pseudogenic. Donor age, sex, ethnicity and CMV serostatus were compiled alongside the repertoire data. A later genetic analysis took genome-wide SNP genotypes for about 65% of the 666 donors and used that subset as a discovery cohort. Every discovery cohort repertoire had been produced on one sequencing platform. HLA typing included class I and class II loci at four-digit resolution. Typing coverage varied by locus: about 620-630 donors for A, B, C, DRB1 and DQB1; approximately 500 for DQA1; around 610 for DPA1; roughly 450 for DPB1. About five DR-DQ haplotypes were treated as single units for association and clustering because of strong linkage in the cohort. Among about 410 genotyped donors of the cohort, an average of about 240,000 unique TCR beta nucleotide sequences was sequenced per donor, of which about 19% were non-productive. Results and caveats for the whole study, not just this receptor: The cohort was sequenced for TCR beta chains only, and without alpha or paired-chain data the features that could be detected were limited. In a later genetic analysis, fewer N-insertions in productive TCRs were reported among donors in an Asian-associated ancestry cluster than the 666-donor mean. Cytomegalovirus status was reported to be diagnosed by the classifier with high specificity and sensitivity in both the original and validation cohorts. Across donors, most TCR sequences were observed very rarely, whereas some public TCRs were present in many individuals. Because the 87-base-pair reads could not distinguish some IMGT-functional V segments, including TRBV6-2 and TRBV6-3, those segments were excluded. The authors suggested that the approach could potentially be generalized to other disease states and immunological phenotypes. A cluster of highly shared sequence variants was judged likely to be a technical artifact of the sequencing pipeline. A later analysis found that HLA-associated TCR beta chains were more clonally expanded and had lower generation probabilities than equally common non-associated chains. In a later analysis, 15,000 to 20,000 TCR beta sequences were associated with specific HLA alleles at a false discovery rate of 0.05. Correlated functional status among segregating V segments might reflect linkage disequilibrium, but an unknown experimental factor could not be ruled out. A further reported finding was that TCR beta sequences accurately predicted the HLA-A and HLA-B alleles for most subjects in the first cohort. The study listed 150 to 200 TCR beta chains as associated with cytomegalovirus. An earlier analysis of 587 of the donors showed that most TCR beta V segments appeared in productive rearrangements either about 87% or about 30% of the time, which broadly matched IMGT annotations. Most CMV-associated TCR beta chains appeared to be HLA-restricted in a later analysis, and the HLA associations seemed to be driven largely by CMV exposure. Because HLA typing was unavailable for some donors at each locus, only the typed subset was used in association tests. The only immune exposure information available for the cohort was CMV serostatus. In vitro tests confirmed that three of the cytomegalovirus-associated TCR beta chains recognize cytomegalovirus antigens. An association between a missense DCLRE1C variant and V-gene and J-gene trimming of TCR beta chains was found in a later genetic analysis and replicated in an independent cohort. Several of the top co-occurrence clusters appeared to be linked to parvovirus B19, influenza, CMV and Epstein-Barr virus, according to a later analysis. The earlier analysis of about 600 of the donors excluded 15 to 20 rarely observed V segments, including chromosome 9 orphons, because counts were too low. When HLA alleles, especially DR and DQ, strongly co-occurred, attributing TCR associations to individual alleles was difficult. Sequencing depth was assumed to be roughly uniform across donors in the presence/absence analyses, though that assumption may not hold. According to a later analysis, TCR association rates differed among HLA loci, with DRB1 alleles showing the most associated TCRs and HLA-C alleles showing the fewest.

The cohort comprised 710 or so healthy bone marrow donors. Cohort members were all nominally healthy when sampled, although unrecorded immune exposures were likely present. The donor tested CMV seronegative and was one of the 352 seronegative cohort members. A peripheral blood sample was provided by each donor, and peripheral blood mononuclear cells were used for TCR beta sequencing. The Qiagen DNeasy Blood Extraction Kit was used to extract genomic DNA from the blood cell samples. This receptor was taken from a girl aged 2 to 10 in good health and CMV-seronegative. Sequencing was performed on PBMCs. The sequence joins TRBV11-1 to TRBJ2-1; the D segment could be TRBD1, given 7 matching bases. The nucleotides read TGTGCCAGCAGCCAGGGGGGTGGGGGTGAGCAGTTCTTC. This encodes CASSQGGGGEQFF.